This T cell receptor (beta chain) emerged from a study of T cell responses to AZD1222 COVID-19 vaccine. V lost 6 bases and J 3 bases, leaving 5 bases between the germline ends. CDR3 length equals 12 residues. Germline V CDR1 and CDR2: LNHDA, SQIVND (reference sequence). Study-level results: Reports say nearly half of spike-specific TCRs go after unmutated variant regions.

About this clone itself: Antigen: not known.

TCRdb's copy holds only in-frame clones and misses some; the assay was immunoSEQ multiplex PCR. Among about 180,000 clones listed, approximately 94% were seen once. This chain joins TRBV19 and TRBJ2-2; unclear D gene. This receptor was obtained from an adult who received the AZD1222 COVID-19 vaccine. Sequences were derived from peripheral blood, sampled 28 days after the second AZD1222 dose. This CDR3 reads CASSLDTGELFF. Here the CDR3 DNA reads TGTGCCAGTAGCCTTGACACCGGGGAGCTGTTTTTT.